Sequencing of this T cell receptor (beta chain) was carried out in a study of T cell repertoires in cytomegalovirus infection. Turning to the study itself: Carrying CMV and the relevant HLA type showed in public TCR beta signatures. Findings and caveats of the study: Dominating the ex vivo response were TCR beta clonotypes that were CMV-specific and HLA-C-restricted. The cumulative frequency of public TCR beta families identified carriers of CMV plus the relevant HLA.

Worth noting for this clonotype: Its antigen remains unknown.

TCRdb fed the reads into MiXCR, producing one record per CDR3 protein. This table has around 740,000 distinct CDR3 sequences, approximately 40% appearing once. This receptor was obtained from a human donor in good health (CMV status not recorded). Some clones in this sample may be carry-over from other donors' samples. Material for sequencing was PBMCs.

The CDR3: CASSLDPQGQDGYTF. CDR3 coding DNA: TGTGCCAGCAGCTTGGACCCCCAGGGGCAGGATGGCTACACCTTC. This chain connects TRBV5-6 to TRBJ1-2, with a tentative D call TRBD1 (6 bases). Germline V gene data show CDR1 as SGHDT and CDR2 as YYEEEE. The CDR3 totals 15 residues. V was trimmed by 0 bases and J by 6 bases, leaving 15 bases between them. Together with reference TRBV5-6 and TRBJ1-2, the CDR3 gives the full variable domain: DAGVTQSPTHLIKTRGQQVTLRCSPKSGHDTVSWYQQALGQGPQFIFQYYEEEERQRGNFPDRFSGHQFPNYSSELNVNALLLGDSALYLCASSLDPQGQDGYTFGSGTRLTVV.